The entry that follows covers one TCR beta chain sequence. No antigen is known for it. This specimen belongs to a study of OX40 agonist ivuxolimab in advanced cancers. As for the study in general: Among those treated, three patients had partial responses, one with hepatocellular carcinoma and two with cutaneous melanoma.

This CDR3 contains 15 residues. Trimming removed 5 bases at V and 0 bases at J, with 13 bases between. Libraries were prepared by immunoSEQ multiplex PCR; TCRdb keeps only in-frame clonotypes and omits some of them. The data show tens of thousands of clones, approximately 90% seen once. Whole-study findings and limits: Which antigen the expanded peripheral T cells recognized is unknown. Expanded clones tended on average to be more numerous among CD8+ T cells than CD4+.

The origin of this receptor is an adult with an advanced solid tumor such as melanoma, head and neck, liver or kidney cancer. This sample comprised CD4+ or CD8+ T cells sorted from blood, obtained in a trial of the OX40 agonist ivuxolimab. J is TRBJ1-1 and V is TRBV7-1; D not resolved. TRBV7-1 is placed among ORFs of uncertain function. DNA of the CDR3: TGTGCCAGCAGCCCCGGTTTGTCCATGAACACTGAAGCTTTCTTT. Its protein product is CASSPGLSMNTEAFF.